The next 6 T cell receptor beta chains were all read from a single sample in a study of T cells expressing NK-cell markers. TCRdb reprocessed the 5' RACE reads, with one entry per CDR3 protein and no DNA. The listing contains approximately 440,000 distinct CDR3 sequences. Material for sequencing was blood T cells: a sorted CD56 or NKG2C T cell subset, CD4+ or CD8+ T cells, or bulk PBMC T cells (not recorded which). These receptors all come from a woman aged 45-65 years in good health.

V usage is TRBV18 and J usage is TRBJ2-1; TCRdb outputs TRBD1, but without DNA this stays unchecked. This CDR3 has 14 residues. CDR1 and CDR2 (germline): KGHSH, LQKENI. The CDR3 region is CASSPGTGGQAEFF. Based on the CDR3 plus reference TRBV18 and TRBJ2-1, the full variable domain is NAGVMQNPRHLVRRRGQEARLRCSPMKGHSHVYWYRQLPEEGLKFMVYLQKENIIDESGMPKERFSAEFPKEGPSILRIQQVVRGDSAAYFCASSPGTGGQAEFFGPGTRLTVL.

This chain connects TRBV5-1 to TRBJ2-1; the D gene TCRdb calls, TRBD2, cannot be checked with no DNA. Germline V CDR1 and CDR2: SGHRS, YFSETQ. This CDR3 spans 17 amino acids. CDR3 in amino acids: CASSLRLAGLSYNEQFF. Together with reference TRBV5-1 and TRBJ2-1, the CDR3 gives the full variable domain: KAGVTQTPRYLIKTRGQQVTLSCSPISGHRSVSWYQQTPGQGLQFLFEYFSETQRNKGNFPGRFSGRQFSNSRSEMNVSTLELGDSALYLCASSLRLAGLSYNEQFFGPGTRLTVL.

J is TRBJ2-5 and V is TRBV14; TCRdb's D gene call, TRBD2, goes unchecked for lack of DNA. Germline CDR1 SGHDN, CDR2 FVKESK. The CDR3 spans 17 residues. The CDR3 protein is CASSQGTSGSGQETQYF.

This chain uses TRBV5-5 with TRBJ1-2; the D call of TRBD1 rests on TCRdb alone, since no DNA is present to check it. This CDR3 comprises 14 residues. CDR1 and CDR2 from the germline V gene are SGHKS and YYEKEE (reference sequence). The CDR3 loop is CASSLEAGVMGYTF.

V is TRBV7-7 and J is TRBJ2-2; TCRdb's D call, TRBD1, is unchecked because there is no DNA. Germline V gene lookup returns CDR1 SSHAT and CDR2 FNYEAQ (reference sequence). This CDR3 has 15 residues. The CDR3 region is CASSPGRTTPGKLFF.

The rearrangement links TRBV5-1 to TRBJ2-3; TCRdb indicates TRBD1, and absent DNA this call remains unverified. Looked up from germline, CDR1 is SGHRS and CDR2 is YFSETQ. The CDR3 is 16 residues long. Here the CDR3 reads CASSLVVGTPTDTQYF. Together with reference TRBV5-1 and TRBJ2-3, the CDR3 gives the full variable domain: KAGVTQTPRYLIKTRGQQVTLSCSPISGHRSVSWYQQTPGQGLQFLFEYFSETQRNKGNFPGRFSGRQFSNSRSEMNVSTLELGDSALYLCASSLVVGTPTDTQYFGPGTRLTVL.